This T cell receptor beta chain appears in the sequencing data of a study of blood T cell repertoires in COVID-19. Turning to the study itself: From the United States, Italy and Spain came samples of acute and convalescent COVID-19. PBMCs, B-cell-depleted T cells, or T cells provided the cDNA or gDNA that made up the material.

The study recruited people aged about 18 to 95 years across about two dozen US areas. The CDR3 runs to 15 residues. With V trimmed by 5 bases and J by 7 bases, 10 bases remained unmatched. CDR1 and CDR2 from the germline V gene are SGHRS and YFSETQ. Per the original data handling: For nucleated cells, counts were estimated from reference gene primer amplification. Only in-frame clones appear in the TCRdb table, and some are missing; sequencing was by immunoSEQ multiplex PCR. That table furnishes V, J and clone size, whereas the DNA furnished D and trimming. In the table there are 180,000 or so clones, 70% to 80% of which are singletons.

Sequencing was done on a sample of PBMCs or T cells enriched from blood (not recorded which). The J gene is TRBJ2-1, the V gene TRBV5-1; 9 positions agree with TRBD1. This TCR came from a man in his 60s who had been exposed to COVID-19. DNA for the CDR3: TGCGCCAGCAGTCCCCCGGGACAGGGCGGGAATGAGCAGTTCTTC. This translates into CASSPPGQGGNEQFF.